This T cell receptor (beta chain) was obtained from a study of response to subunit inactivated influenza vaccine. Via MiXCR, TCRdb re-called the RT-PCR reads, giving one row per CDR3 protein. Among approximately 570,000 distinct CDR3 sequences, 7.6% were seen once, and the ten largest hold over 10%. The J segment lost 4 bases and the V segment lost 2 bases, leaving 4 bases of the junction unmatched. From germline, CDR1 is DFQATT and CDR2 SNEGSKA (reference sequence). The CDR3 length is 15 residues. The sequence derives from a man aged 50 to 69 who received an inactivated influenza vaccine. The sample was PBMCs from blood, taken approximately 25 months after vaccination. V is TRBV20-1 and J is TRBJ2-2, with 10 bases identical to TRBD1. The CDR3 here is CSARRRTGGTGELFF. CDR3 sequence (DNA): TGCAGTGCTAGAAGAAGGACAGGGGGCACCGGGGAGCTGTTTTTT.